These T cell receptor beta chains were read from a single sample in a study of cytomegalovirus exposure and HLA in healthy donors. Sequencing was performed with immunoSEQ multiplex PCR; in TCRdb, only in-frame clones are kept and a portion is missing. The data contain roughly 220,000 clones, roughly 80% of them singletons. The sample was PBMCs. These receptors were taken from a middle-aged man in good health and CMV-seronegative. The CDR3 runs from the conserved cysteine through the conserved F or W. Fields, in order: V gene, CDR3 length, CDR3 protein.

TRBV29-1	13	CSVDPGTNYGYTF
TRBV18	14	CASSPSTGITEAFF
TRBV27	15	CASSLIAGTPAEQFF
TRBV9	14	CASSPTGGTYEQYF
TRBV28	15	CASSSQGAANYGYTF
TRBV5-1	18	CASSLGRGQGAGTGELFF
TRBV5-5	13	CASRTGTGDGYTF
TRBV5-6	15	CASSAGLARTYEQYF
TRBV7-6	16	CASSQRTGKNTGELFF
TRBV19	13	CASSMSYNQPQHF
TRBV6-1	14	CASSGLASYNEQFF
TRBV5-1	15	CASSPGTGPYNEQFF
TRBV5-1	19	CASSLGTGGRGGLTDTQYF
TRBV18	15	CASSRATISYNEQFF
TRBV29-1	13	CSQTSGGADTQYF
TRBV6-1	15	CASRQTGGEQETQYF
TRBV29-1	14	CSVFGGGSTGELFF
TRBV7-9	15	CSSLAWTSGWGEQYF
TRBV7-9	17	CASSGGFSGRGTDTQYF
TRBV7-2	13	CASSSRGGTEAFF
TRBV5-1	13	CASRGEENTEAFF
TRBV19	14	CAGKRQGVSHGYTF
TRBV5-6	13	CASSTTGNYGYTF
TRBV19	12	CASSSGSYEQYF
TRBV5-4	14	CASSFGTSGLEQYF
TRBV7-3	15	CASSLHQGAYDEQFF
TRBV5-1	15	CASSLEGTGVETQYF
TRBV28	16	CASSFGGAALAGELFF
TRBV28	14	CATDRTSVTGELFF
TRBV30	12	CAFGLADNEQFF
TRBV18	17	CASSPLPGQGNNQPQHF
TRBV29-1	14	CSAVRQGVYNEQFF
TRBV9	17	CASSVLAGGTSTDTQYF
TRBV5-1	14	CASSLHSATDTQYF
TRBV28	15	CASRRDRGGSQPQHF
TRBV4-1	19	CASSQYPLAGGRNTGELFF
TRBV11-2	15	CASSSASGRAETQYF
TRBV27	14	CASYHRAMNTEAFF
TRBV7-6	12	CASSTGVGEQYF
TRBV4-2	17	CASSQEGTADLEETQYF
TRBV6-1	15	CASEWLSGRIGEQYF
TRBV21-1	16	CASSKRRQANTGELFF
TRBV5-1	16	CASSLSGVWGNQPQHF
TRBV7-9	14	CASTNLGGGTEAFF
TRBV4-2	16	CASSQRLAMNTGELFF
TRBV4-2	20	CASSQASTSGRARSTDTQYF
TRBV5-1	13	CASSLEEDTEAFF
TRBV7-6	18	CASSGFLAGGPGANVLTF
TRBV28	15	CASSLLKAGDYGYTF
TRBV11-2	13	CASSQTVQETQYF
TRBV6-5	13	CASRPALNEKLFF
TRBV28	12	CASSPRDSGYTF
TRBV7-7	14	CASRGQGDGETQYF
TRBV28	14	CASSGQSMNTEAFF
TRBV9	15	CASSVPTGGVDTQYF
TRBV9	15	CASSRTSGSLNEQFF
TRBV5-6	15	CASVGQGNSYNEQFF
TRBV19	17	CASSIGNRAGSSYEQYF